Listed here are 14 T cell receptor beta chains from one sample, sequenced in a study of blood T cell repertoires in COVID-19. Here immunoSEQ multiplex PCR was the method, and the copy in TCRdb shows in-frame clones only, minus some. The data contain hundreds of thousands of clones, 85% to 90% of them singletons. The specimen sequenced was PBMCs or T cells enriched from blood (not recorded which). These receptors came from a woman aged 50 to 60 who had recovered from COVID-19.

A few counts support this clone. The chain couples TRBV5-4 to TRBJ1-1, with a weak D call TRBD1 (5 bases). V lost 5 bases to trimming and J lost 3 bases, with 14 bases between them. The CDR3 totals 14 residues. Germline CDR1 SGHNT, CDR2 YYREEE (reference sequence). CDR3 nucleotide sequence: TGTGCCAGCAGGTCAGGGAATGCGGACACTGAAGCTTTCTTT. It encodes CASRSGNADTEAFF.

The chain couples TRBV7-9 to TRBJ2-7, with D possibly being TRBD2 (5 bases). Germline-derived CDR1 and CDR2 are SEHNR and FQNEAQ (reference sequence). Deletions cut 0 bases from V and 0 bases from J, with 6 bases between. The CDR3 is 14 amino acids. CDR3 DNA: TGTGCCAGCAGCTTAGCAGGGAGCTCCTACGAGCAGTACTTC. This codes for CASSLAGSSYEQYF.

This clone was found once. The chain combines TRBV20-1 with TRBJ1-2; no reliable D call. Looked up from germline, CDR1 is DFQATT and CDR2 is SNEGSKA (reference sequence). V lost 6 bases to trimming and J lost 8 bases, with 10 bases between them. The CDR3 has 10 amino acids. The chain's CDR3 is CSARRLGYTF. DNA of the CDR3: TGCAGTGCACGCAGGCTAGGCTACACCTTC.

This chain links TRBV5-8 with TRBJ2-5, with D perhaps TRBD1 (6 bases). This CDR3 is 16 amino acids long. The V and J ends lost 2 bases and 4 bases respectively, with 18 bases between them. Germline lookup yields CDR1 SGHTS and CDR2 YDEGEE. CDR3 DNA sequence: TGTGCCAGCAGCTTAAAACAGGGATCGAGTGGAGAGACCCAGTACTTC. Its translation: CASSLKQGSSGETQYF.

V and J are TRBV28 and TRBJ2-1, with a weak D call TRBD2 (7 bases). CDR1 and CDR2 from the germline V gene are MDHEN and SYDVKM. The CDR3 contains 17 residues. Trimming pared 2 bases from V and 9 bases from J, leaving 23 bases between. The CDR3, as DNA: TGTGCCAGCAGTTTAATTAGGGGGGGGTACGGGAAGGGTGAGCAGTTCTTC. Translating it yields CASSLIRGGYGKGEQFF.

This clone was picked up a small number of times. The chain is built from TRBV18 and TRBJ1-1; D is possibly TRBD1 (5 bases). The CDR3 has 15 amino acids. Germline V CDR1 and CDR2: KGHSH, LQKENI. The ends were cut back, 3 bases at V and 6 bases at J, with 17 bases in the middle. The CDR3 DNA sequence: TGTGCCAGCTCACCGGGGCCACACCCGGACGCTGAAGCTTTCTTT. Amino acids: CASSPGPHPDAEAFF. The full variable domain, with the rest looked up from reference TRBV18 and TRBJ1-1, is NAGVMQNPRHLVRRRGQEARLRCSPMKGHSHVYWYRQLPEEGLKFMVYLQKENIIDESGMPKERFSAEFPKEGPSILRIQQVVRGDSAAYFCASSPGPHPDAEAFFGQGTRLTVV.

The CDR3 here is CASFFPGDNEQFF. CDR3 DNA sequence: TGTGCCAGCTTCTTCCCGGGGGACAATGAGCAGTTCTTC. This chain connects TRBV7-6 to TRBJ2-1, with D possibly matching TRBD2 (6 bases). The CDR3 has 13 residues. Trimming took 8 bases from V and 5 from J, leaving 13 bases between them. Germline CDR1 and CDR2: SGHVS and FNYEAQ.

The rearrangement joins TRBV28 to TRBJ1-2, with D possibly TRBD1 on 5 matching bases. V gave up 2 bases and J gave up 1 base, with 8 bases separating them. This CDR3 comprises 14 residues. Per the germline V gene, CDR1 is MDHEN and CDR2 is SYDVKM. In DNA, the CDR3 is TGTGCCAGCAGTTTAGACAGCCTTAACTATGGCTACACCTTC. It yields the protein CASSLDSLNYGYTF.

The rearrangement uses TRBV28 and TRBJ2-3, with 12 bases fitting TRBD2. The CDR3 spans 16 residues. CDR1 is MDHEN and CDR2 is SYDVKM in the germline V gene. Unmatched junction bases numbered 2, after V lost 2 bases and J lost 2 bases. CDR3 nucleotide sequence: TGTGCCAGCAGTTTAGGACTAGCGGGATTCACAGATACGCAGTATTTT. Encoded protein: CASSLGLAGFTDTQYF.

The chain has TRBV4-1 and TRBJ1-2; D is perhaps TRBD1 (5 bases). From germline, CDR1 is MGHRA and CDR2 YSYEKL. The CDR3 runs 14 residues. V dropped 0 bases and J dropped 7 bases, with 12 bases sitting between them. The DNA for the CDR3 is TGCGCCAGCAGCCAAGATACGTCGGGGGTTGGCTACACCTTC. It codes for CASSQDTSGVGYTF.

In this sample, this clone turned up a few times. V is TRBV10-3 and J is TRBJ1-3, with D unclear. Trimming left V 6 bases short and J 0 bases short, with 24 bases between. Germline CDR1 is ENHRY and CDR2 is SYGVKD. The length of the CDR3 is 19 residues. The CDR3: CAIRPLFGELTSSGNTIYF. CDR3 DNA sequence: TGTGCCATCAGACCTTTATTCGGAGAACTAACGAGCTCTGGAAACACCATATATTTT.

This chain links TRBV4-3 with TRBJ1-5; D unresolved. Trimming took 1 base from V and 5 from J, leaving 6 bases between them. The CDR3 runs to 13 residues. The germline V gene has CDR1 LGHNA and CDR2 YSLEER. CDR3 region: CASSQARYQPQHF. In DNA form, the CDR3 reads TGCGCCAGCAGCCAAGCCAGATATCAGCCCCAGCATTTT.

The rearrangement joins TRBV28 to TRBJ2-4, with 9 bases aligning to TRBD1. The CDR3 is 15 amino acids. Germline V CDR1 and CDR2: MDHEN, SYDVKM. Unmatched junction bases numbered 8, after V lost 5 bases and J lost 6 bases. DNA for the CDR3: TGTGCCAGCAGTGAGACAGGGGGAATTCCAAACATTCAGTACTTC. Protein product: CASSETGGIPNIQYF.

The chain links TRBV18 to TRBJ1-2; D possibly corresponds to TRBD1 (6 bases). V was trimmed by 4 bases and J by 7 bases, leaving 28 bases between them. Germline CDR1 is KGHSH and CDR2 is LQKENI. The CDR3 runs to 18 residues. The CDR3 DNA follows: TGTGCCAGCTCACGATCGACAGGCATCAAAGACCCTTCTTCTGGCTACACCTTC. Translation gives CASSRSTGIKDPSSGYTF.